The 17 T cell receptor beta chains in this list originate from one sample, sequenced in a study of metastatic and nonmetastatic thyroid tumors (TCRdb year 2020). Library creation used PCR. Instrument on record: Illumina HiSeq 4000. TCRdb passed the public sequencing reads through fastp at Q25 and MiXCR, retaining productive beta sequences. This sample has tens of thousands of clones in its table, and just over 4% of those were observed once. Approximately 20% of the sample is held by the ten biggest clonotypes. Before undergoing thyroid surgery, none of the patients had been given any kind of treatment. The sample consisted of blood. All receptors derive from a female donor with papillary thyroid cancer or a benign thyroid nodule (not recorded which). Some clones in this sample may be carry-over from other donors' samples.

This clone was seen a handful of times. The chain joins TRBV6-2 or TRBV6-3 to TRBJ1-2; the D gene is possibly TRBD1 (6 bases). Trimming removed 4 bases from V and 6 bases from J, with 15 bases in between. The germline V gene has CDR1 MNHEY and CDR2 SVGEGT. The CDR3 is 14 amino acids. The CDR3 DNA reads as TGTGCCAGCAGTTTAGGGGGGGGAACTAATGGCTACACCTTC. It is translated as CASSLGGGTNGYTF.

This clone showed up just a few times. The chain employs TRBV6-1 and TRBJ2-7; tentatively, D is TRBD2 (6 bases). V lost 7 bases, J lost 6 bases, and 10 bases lay in between. The CDR3 is made up of 11 amino acids. Germline V CDR1 and CDR2: MNHNS, SASEGT. The CDR3, as DNA: TGTGCCAGCACCAAAGCGGGCGAGCAGTACTTC. It translates to CASTKAGEQYF.

This clone was found a few times. This chain connects TRBV6-2 or TRBV6-3 to TRBJ2-7; TRBD1 matches at 10 bases. With V trimmed by 5 bases and J by 3 bases, 4 bases remained unmatched. Germline CDR1 and CDR2: MNHEY and SVGEGT. The CDR3 sequence is 14 residues long. CDR3 protein: CASSRDRGFYEQYF. CDR3 sequence (DNA): TGTGCCAGCAGTCGGGACAGGGGATTCTACGAGCAGTACTTC.

This clone was seen a few times. A much larger clone differs from this one at a single base, so this may be a read error. The chain uses TRBV20-1 and TRBJ2-3, with D unclear. CDR3 size: 16 residues. Germline-derived CDR1 and CDR2 are DFQATT and SNEGSKA (reference sequence). V gave up 0 bases and J gave up 2 bases, with 15 bases separating them. CDR3: CSAREDSSVPTDTQYF. The CDR3 DNA sequence: TGCAGTGCTAGAGAGGATAGCAGCGTACCCACAGATACGCAGTATTTT.

This clone was observed at least ten times. The chain couples TRBV18 to TRBJ2-6; possible D gene TRBD2, 6 bases. The CDR3 spans 17 residues. V lost 0 bases to trimming and J lost 3 bases, with 12 bases between them. In germline, CDR1 is KGHSH, CDR2 LQKENI. The CDR3: CASSPPGGVGGANVLTF. CDR3 nucleotides: TGTGCCAGCTCACCACCGGGGGGTGTAGGTGGGGCCAACGTCCTGACTTTC.

Only a few counts were recorded for this clone. The chain couples TRBV6-1 to TRBJ1-2, with D perhaps matching TRBD1 (5 bases). Per the germline V gene, CDR1 is MNHNS and CDR2 is SASEGT. This CDR3 region has 14 residues. V lost 8 bases, J lost 0 bases, and 13 bases lay in between. CDR3 bases: TGTGCCAGCGCCCCCCAGGGTTCTAACTATGGCTACACCTTC. Its translation is CASAPQGSNYGYTF.

This clone was seen repeatedly, ten times or more. The chain has TRBV18 and TRBJ1-4; perhaps TRBD1 as D (6 bases). This CDR3 is 15 amino acids long. The germline gives CDR1 KGHSH, CDR2 LQKENI. V dropped 4 bases and J dropped 12 bases, with 21 bases sitting between them. The DNA for the CDR3 is TGTGCCAGCTCACAAATGCGCGGGATGGGACAACAACTGTTTTTT. This codes for CASSQMRGMGQQLFF.

This clone occurred many times. The rearrangement links TRBV28 to TRBJ1-4, with 7 bases aligning to TRBD1. V dropped 5 bases and J dropped 3; count of bases not matched to a gene: 6. CDR3 size: 15 residues. The V gene's germline CDR1 is MDHEN and CDR2 SYDVKM. The CDR3 coding sequence is TGTGCCAGCAGTCCCCACGGGACAGCTAATGAAAAACTGTTTTTT. As protein: CASSPHGTANEKLFF.

This clone was observed a few times. As DNA, the CDR3 is TGCAGTGCTAGAGGTGGGTTCATGTGTACGACTGAAGCTTTCTTT. Protein product: CSARGGFMCTTEAFF. This chain joins TRBV20-1 and TRBJ1-1; D is unresolved. This CDR3 comprises 15 residues. Trimming left V 1 base short and J 5 bases short, with 17 bases between. Germline V gene data show CDR1 as DFQATT and CDR2 as SNEGSKA (reference sequence).

Concerning this clone: Being one base from a much bigger clone, this may be a read error. This sequence joins TRBV7-9 and TRBJ2-1; 9 nucleotides line up with TRBD1. The CDR3 has 15 amino acids. CDR1 is SEHNR and CDR2 is FQNEAQ in the germline V gene (reference sequence). CDR3 nucleotide sequence: TGTGCCAACAGCTCAGGACAGGGGAACTACAATGAGCAGTTCTTC. Its translation is CANSSGQGNYNEQFF.

In its sample, this clone was seen many times. Here the CDR3 reads CASRTLTGSAETQYF. The CDR3 region has the DNA TGTGCCAGCAGAACCTTGACAGGGTCTGCAGAGACCCAGTACTTC. The V gene is TRBV6-1, the J gene TRBJ2-5; 7 bases agree with TRBD1. The CDR3 sequence is 15 residues long. The V gene end was trimmed by 6 bases and the J gene end by 4 bases; junction bases not matched to a gene: 11. Germline loops: CDR1 MNHNS, CDR2 SASEGT.

Remarks on this clone: This CDR3 fails to terminate in the conserved phenylalanine or tryptophan, so it likely reflects a read error. The DNA is omitted, as the CDR3 cannot be located on it reliably, and the CDR3 follows TCRdb's listing. V usage is TRBV12-3 or TRBV12-4 and J usage is TRBJ2-1. From its first to its last residue, the CDR3 has 14 amino acids. The CDR3: CASSLAPLNNEQLL.

This clone was counted a few times. This chain uses TRBV18 with TRBJ2-5; 10 bases are shared with TRBD1. CDR1 and CDR2 from the germline V gene are KGHSH and LQKENI. With 5 bases clipped from V and 8 bases from J, the junction kept 8 bases outside the gene matches. This CDR3 is built from 14 residues. The CDR3 coding sequence is TGTGCCAGCTCAGCCGGACAGGGGGGAGAAACCCAGTACTTC. Translating gives CASSAGQGGETQYF.

This clone was detected many times. In nucleotides, the CDR3 is TGTGCCAGCAGCTTAGTCGGTACGACAGATACGCAGTATTTT. Translated, it gives CASSLVGTTDTQYF. This chain links TRBV7-2 with TRBJ2-3; no definite D call. The CDR3 length is 14 residues. V lost 1 base and J lost 3, with 8 bases in between. Germline V lookup: CDR1 SGHTA, CDR2 FQGNSA.

At least ten counts were recorded for this clone. The chain joins TRBV11-3 to TRBJ2-7; D is ambiguous. The V gene's germline CDR1 is SGHNT and CDR2 YENEEA. V lost 2 bases and J lost 7, with 12 bases in between. This CDR3 contains 13 residues. In DNA, the CDR3 is TGTGCCAGCAGCTTAAGTGGGTTCAGGGAGCAGTACTTC. This codes for CASSLSGFREQYF.

This clone has a count of ten or more. The sample carries other DNA sequences with the same CDR3. The chain carries TRBV29-1 and TRBJ2-7, with D possibly TRBD2 on 5 matching bases. CDR1 and CDR2 (germline): SQVTM, ANQGSEA. The V gene lost 7 bases and the J gene lost 3 bases, with 19 bases spanning the gap. The CDR3 length is 14 residues. CDR3 DNA sequence: TGCAGCGGCCCGCCGCGGAGGATTGGCTACGAGCAGTACTTC. It codes for CSGPPRRIGYEQYF.

The CDR3 spells CSAQRTSGNTGELFF. The CDR3 nucleotides read TGCAGTGCTCAGCGGACTAGCGGAAACACCGGGGAGCTGTTTTTT. The chain uses TRBV20-1 and TRBJ2-2; 10 bases are a match to TRBD2. Germline CDR1 reads DFQATT; CDR2 reads SNEGSKA (reference sequence). After removal of 5 bases from V and 2 bases from J, the junction contained 5 bases not matched to a gene. The CDR3 is made up of 15 amino acids.